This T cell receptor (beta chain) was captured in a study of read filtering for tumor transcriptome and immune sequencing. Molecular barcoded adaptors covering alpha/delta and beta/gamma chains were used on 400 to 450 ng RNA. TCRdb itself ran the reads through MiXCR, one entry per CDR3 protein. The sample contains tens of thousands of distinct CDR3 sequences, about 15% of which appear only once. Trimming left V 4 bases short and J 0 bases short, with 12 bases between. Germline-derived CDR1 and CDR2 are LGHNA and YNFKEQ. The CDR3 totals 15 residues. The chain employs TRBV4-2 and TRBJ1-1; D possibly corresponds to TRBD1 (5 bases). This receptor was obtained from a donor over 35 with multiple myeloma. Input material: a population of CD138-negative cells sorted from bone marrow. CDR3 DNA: TGTGCCAGCAGCCCCGAAGTGACAGTGAACACTGAAGCTTTCTTT. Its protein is CASSPEVTVNTEAFF.